This TCR beta chain emerged from a study of technical replicates of blood from several donors (dated by TCRdb to about 2017). Libraries were built with the immunoSEQ multiplex PCR assay. TCRdb carries this immuneACCESS record with in-frame sequences only. Its versions omit some clonotypes, under half of them owing to an unresolved V gene in the studies checked, with the rest unexplained. The sample table contains about 76,000 clones; only one count was recorded for 85% to 95% of them. The top ten clonotypes cover about 0.4% of the sample. Comment on this clone: Its antigen is still unknown. It has no much larger one-base neighbor in the sample; base qualities were not kept.

The CDR3 goes from the cysteine to the phenylalanine over 13 residues. Only the CDR3 DNA stays, 39 bases, in frame from base 1. V drops 2 bases and J drops 8 bases, leaving 11 bases in between. CDR1 and CDR2, per the germline V gene (reference sequence), are SGHNT and YYREEE. The source of this sequence is a human donor in good health. This chain joins TRBV5-4 to TRBJ2-1; too little of a D gene remains to name it. The sample consisted of T cells isolated from PBMCs. The CDR3 here reads CASSLQAFDEQFF. The DNA reads TGTGCCAGCAGCTTACAAGCGTTCGATGAGCAGTTCTTC.